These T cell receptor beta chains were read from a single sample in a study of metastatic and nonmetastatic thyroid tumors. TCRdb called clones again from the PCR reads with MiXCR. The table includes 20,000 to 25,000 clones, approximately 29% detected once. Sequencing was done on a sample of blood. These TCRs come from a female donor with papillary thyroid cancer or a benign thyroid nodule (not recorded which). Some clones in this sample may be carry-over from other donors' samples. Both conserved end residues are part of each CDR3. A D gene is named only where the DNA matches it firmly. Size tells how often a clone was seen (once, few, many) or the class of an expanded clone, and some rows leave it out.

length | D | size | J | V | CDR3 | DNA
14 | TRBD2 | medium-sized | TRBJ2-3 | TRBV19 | CASSGLAGSDTQYF | TGTGCCAGTAGTGGACTAGCGGGTTCAGATACGCAGTATTTT
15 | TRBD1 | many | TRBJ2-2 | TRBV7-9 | CASRHNRGRTGELFF | TGTGCCAGCAGACACAACAGGGGAAGGACCGGGGAGCTGTTTTTT
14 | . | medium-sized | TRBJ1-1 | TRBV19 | CASRIRGWDTEAFF | TGTGCCAGTAGAATAAGGGGATGGGACACTGAAGCTTTCTTT
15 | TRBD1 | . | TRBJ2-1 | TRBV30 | CAWRLDRVVRDEQFF | TGTGCCTGGAGGTTGGACAGGGTGGTGAGGGATGAGCAGTTCTTC
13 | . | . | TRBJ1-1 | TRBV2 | CASSEGENTEAFF | TGTGCCAGCAGTGAAGGGGAAAACACTGAAGCTTTCTTT
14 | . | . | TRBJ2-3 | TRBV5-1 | CASSSGLCVDTQYF | TGCGCCAGCAGCTCGGGTTTATGTGTAGATACGCAGTATTTT
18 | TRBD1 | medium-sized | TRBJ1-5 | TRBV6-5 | CASSGRQGGTLGNQPQHF | TGTGCCAGCAGCGGGAGACAGGGAGGGACTTTGGGGAATCAGCCCCAGCATTTT
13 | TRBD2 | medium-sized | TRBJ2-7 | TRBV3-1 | CASSPGLAGLGYF | TGTGCCAGCAGCCCGGGACTAGCGGGTCTGGGGTACTTC
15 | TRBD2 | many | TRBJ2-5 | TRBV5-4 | CASSLVSGRRETQYF | TGTGCCAGCAGCTTGGTAAGCGGGAGACGAGAGACCCAGTACTTC
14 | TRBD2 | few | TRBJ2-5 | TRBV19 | CASSIASGSKTQYF | TGTGCCAGTAGTATAGCTAGCGGGAGTAAGACCCAGTACTTC
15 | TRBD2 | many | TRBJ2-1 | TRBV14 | CASSPGTSGYNEQFF | TGTGCCAGCAGCCCCGGGACTAGCGGCTACAATGAGCAGTTCTTC
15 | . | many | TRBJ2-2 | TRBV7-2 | CASSAGYSNTGELFF | TGTGCCAGCAGCGCGGGGTATTCGAACACCGGGGAGCTGTTTTTT
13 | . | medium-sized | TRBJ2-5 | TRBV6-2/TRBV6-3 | CASSTENQETQYF | TGTGCCAGCAGTACAGAAAACCAAGAGACCCAGTACTTC
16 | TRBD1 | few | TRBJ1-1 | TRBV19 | CASSIRDRGQDTEAFF | TGTGCCAGTAGTATTAGGGACAGGGGGCAGGACACTGAAGCTTTCTTT
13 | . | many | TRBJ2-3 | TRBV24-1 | CATSGGWADTQYF | TGTGCCACCAGTGGGGGTTGGGCAGATACGCAGTATTTT
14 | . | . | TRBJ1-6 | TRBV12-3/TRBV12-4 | CASRMTGPNSPLHF | TGTGCCAGCAGGATGACTGGCCCCAATTCACCCCTCCACTTT
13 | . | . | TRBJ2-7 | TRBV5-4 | CASKDPSSYEQYF | TGTGCCAGCAAGGACCCGAGCTCCTACGAGCAGTACTTC
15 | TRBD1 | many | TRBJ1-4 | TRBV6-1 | CASSELTGGQEKLFF | TGTGCCAGCAGTGAATTGACAGGGGGACAGGAAAAACTGTTTTTT
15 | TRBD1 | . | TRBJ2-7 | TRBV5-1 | CASSLSGTGGYEQYF | TGCGCCAGCAGCTTGAGCGGGACAGGGGGGTACGAGCAGTACTTC
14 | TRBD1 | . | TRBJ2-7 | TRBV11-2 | CASSPRDRSYEQYF | TGTGCCAGCAGCCCCCGGGACAGATCCTACGAGCAGTACTTC
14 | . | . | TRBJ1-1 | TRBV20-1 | CSARDRRGSTEAFF | TGCAGTGCTAGAGATCGTCGGGGTTCCACTGAAGCTTTCTTT
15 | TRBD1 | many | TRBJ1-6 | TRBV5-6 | CASSLGQGSFSPLHF | TGTGCCAGCAGCTTGGGACAGGGGAGTTTTTCACCCCTCCACTTT
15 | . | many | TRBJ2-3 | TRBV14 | CASSVRIGGTDTQYF | TGTGCCAGCAGCGTAAGGATAGGGGGCACAGATACGCAGTATTTT
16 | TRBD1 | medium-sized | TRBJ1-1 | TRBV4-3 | CASNQDPTGGDTEAFF | TGCGCCAGCAACCAAGATCCAACAGGGGGGGACACTGAAGCTTTCTTT
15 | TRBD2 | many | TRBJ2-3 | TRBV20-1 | CSARGTSGREDTQYF | TGCAGTGCTAGGGGGACTAGCGGGAGGGAGGATACGCAGTATTTT
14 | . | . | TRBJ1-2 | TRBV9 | CASSVAGHSQGYTF | TGTGCCAGCAGCGTAGCGGGACACAGCCAGGGCTACACCTTC
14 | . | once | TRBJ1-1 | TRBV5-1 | CASKLGTLNTEAFF | TGCGCCAGCAAGTTAGGGACATTGAACACTGAAGCTTTCTTT
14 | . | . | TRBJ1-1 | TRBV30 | CAWSVKGDGREAFF | TGTGCCTGGAGTGTAAAGGGCGATGGGCGTGAAGCTTTCTTT
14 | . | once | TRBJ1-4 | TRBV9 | CASSVFDNIEKLFF | TGTGCCAGCAGCGTATTCGACAATATTGAAAAACTGTTTTTT
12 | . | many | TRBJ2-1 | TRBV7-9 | CASSVAGSLQFF | TGTGCCAGCAGCGTGGCCGGAAGCCTGCAGTTCTTC
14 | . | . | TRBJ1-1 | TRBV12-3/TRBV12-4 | CASSLGTLNTEAFF | TGTGCCAGCAGTTTGGGAACCTTGAACACTGAAGCTTTCTTT
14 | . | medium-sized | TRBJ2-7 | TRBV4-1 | CASSPGQGSYEQYF | TGCGCCAGCAGTCCGGGACAAGGTTCCTACGAGCAGTACTTC
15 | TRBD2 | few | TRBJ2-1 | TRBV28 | CASSFWLAGFNEQFF | TGTGCCAGCAGTTTCTGGCTAGCGGGGTTCAATGAGCAGTTCTTC
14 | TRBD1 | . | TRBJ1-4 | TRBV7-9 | CASTQTGTNEKLFF | TGTGCCAGCACCCAGACAGGGACTAATGAAAAACTGTTTTTT
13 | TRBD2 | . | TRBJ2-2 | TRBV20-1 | CSARDLAEEELFF | TGCAGTGCTAGAGATCTAGCGGAGGAGGAGCTGTTTTTT
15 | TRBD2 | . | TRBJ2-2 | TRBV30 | CAWRGGRAVTGELFF | TGTGCCTGGAGGGGCGGGAGGGCCGTAACCGGGGAGCTGTTTTTT
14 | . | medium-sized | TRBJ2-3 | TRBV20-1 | CSASSLSSTDTQYF | TGCAGTGCTAGTAGCCTTTCTAGCACAGATACGCAGTATTTT
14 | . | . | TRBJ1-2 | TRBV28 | CASSLRRDNYGYTF | TGTGCCAGCAGTTTAAGGCGGGACAACTATGGCTACACCTTC
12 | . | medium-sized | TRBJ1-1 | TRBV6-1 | CATGAGNTEAFF | TGTGCCACTGGTGCCGGGAACACTGAAGCTTTCTTT
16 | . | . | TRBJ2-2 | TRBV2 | CATSAYDEGWAGELFF | TGTGCCACCTCAGCATACGACGAGGGATGGGCCGGGGAGCTGTTTTTT
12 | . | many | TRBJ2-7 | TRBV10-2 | CASSERGHEQYF | TGCGCCAGCAGTGAGAGGGGCCACGAGCAGTACTTC
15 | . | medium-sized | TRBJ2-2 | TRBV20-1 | CSAPRRGHYTGELFF | TGCAGTGCACCCCGCCGAGGCCACTACACCGGGGAGCTGTTTTTT
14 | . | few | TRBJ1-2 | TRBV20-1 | CSAPTRIQNYGYTF | TGCAGTGCTCCAACCCGTATACAGAACTATGGCTACACCTTC
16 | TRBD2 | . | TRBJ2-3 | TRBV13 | CASSVGLAVVTDTQYF | TGTGCCAGCAGCGTAGGACTAGCGGTAGTAACAGATACGCAGTATTTT
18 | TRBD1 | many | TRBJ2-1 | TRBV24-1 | CATSEPIGSGTGGYEQFF | TGTGCCACCAGTGAGCCGATCGGATCCGGGACAGGGGGATATGAGCAGTTCTTC
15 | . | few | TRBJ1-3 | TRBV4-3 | CASSKYPGIGNTIYF | TGCGCCAGCAGCAAATATCCAGGGATCGGAAACACCATATATTTT
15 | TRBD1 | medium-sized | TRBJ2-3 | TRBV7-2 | CASSLRDRGTDTQYF | TGTGCCAGCAGCTTAAGGGACAGGGGTACAGATACGCAGTATTTT
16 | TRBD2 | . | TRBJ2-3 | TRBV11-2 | CASSTGLAGVGVTQYF | TGTGCCAGCAGCACGGGACTAGCGGGCGTAGGCGTTACGCAGTATTTT